The present entry profiles one T cell receptor (beta chain) with its context. Its antigen is unidentified. The CDR3 sequence is 12 residues long. Germline V CDR1 and CDR2: MNHEY, SVGAGI. The V segment lost 10 bases and the J segment 6 bases; nucleotides outside the gene matches: 7. The sample belongs to a study of cytomegalovirus exposure and HLA in healthy donors. General study results and limits: When analyzed later, a missense DCLRE1C variant was found to be linked to TCR beta V- and J-gene trimming. For most TCR beta V segments, an earlier analysis put the productive rate at about 87% or about 30% of the time.

It was with 60 Vbeta and 13 Jbeta primers that the PCR ran. Some clones are missing from TCRdb's copy, which holds only in-frame ones; the method was immunoSEQ multiplex PCR. The sample features 100,000 to 150,000 clones, with approximately 2% in its top ten. This receptor was obtained from a man aged 40-49 years in good health and CMV-seronegative. The rearrangement joins TRBV6-5 to TRBJ1-1; 8 nucleotides match TRBD1. The sequenced material came from PBMCs. CDR3 nucleotides: TGTGCCACCGGACAGGGAGGGCCTGAAGCTTTCTTT. Residues: CATGQGGPEAFF.